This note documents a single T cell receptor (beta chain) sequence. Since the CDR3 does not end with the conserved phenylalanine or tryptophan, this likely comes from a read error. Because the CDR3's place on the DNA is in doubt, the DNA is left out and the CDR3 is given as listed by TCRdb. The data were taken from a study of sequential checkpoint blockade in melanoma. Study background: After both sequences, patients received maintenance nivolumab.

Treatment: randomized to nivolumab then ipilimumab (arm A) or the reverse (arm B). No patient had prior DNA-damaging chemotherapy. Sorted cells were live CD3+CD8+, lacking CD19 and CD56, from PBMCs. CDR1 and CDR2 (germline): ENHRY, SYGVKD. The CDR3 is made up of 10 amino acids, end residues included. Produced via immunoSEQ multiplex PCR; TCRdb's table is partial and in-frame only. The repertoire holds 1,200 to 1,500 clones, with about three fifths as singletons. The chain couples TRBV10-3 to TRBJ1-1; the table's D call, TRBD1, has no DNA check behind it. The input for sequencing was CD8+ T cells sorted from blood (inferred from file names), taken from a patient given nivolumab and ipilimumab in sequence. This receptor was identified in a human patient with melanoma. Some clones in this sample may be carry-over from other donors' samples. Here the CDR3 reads CAIIETGAGV.